This T cell receptor (beta chain) was documented in a study of PD-L1 blockade in urothelial cancer. Study results and caveats: When measured at 3 weeks, tumor-associated blood clones expanded more in durable-benefit patients.

As for this clone: Its antigen is as yet unknown.

Per germline, CDR1 SGHTA and CDR2 FQGNSA. Between the trimmed V and J ends, which lost 6 bases and 1 base, there was a span of 5 bases. The CDR3 consists of 12 residues. Here immunoSEQ multiplex PCR was the method, and the copy in TCRdb shows in-frame clones only, minus some. This sample has 90,000 or so clones, with around 91% found just once. Specified time point: pretreatment peripheral blood. Patients' urothelial carcinoma was locally advanced or metastatic. Each patient supplied 1 to 8 pretreatment and on-treatment samples. The sequences come from PBMCs, collected around atezolizumab (anti-PD-L1) treatment. This clonotype was obtained from a man aged 60 to 75 with urothelial cancer. The chain couples TRBV7-2 to TRBJ2-3, with D maybe TRBD2 (5 bases). CDR3 in amino acids: CASREGTDTQYF. CDR3 nucleotide sequence: TGTGCCAGCAGGGAGGGCACAGATACGCAGTATTTT.